Listed here is a single T cell receptor beta chain. Individuals aged roughly 18 to 95 years were recruited from 24 US areas. The study recruited exposed participants who had met a COVID-19 case within 2 weeks before entry. Under the authors' procedure: Estimated nucleated cell counts came from reference gene primer amplification. Only in-frame clones appear in the TCRdb table, and some are missing; sequencing was by immunoSEQ multiplex PCR. That table is the source of V, J and clone size, and D and trimming were worked out from the DNA. This table holds 110,000 to 150,000 clones, roughly four fifths found once. This entry is derived from a study of blood T cell repertoires in COVID-19. About the study: Sources were T cells, B-cell-depleted T cells, or PBMCs; the material itself was cDNA or gDNA.

This TCR was sampled from a woman younger than 35 who had been exposed to COVID-19. Sequences were obtained from PBMCs or T cells enriched from blood (not recorded which).

This CDR3 reads CASSLRQGRRDTQYF. CDR3 bases: TGTGCCAGCAGCTTACGACAGGGGCGTCGAGATACGCAGTATTTT. The V and J genes are TRBV11-2 and TRBJ2-3; 8 bases agree with TRBD1. The CDR3 spans 15 residues. CDR1 is SGHAT and CDR2 is FQNNGV in the germline V gene. J was trimmed by 5 bases and V by 2 bases; bases with no gene match: 6.